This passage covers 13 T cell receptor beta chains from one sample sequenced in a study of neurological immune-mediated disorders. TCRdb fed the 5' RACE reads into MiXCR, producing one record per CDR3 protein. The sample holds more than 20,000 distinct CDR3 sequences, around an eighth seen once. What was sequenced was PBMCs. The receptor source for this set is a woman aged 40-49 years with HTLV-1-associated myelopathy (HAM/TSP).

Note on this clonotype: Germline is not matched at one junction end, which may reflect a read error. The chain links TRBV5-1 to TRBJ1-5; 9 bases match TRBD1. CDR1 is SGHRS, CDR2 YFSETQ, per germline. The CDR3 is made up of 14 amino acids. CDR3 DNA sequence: TGCGCCAGCAGCACGGGACAGGGCACTCAGACCCAGCATTTT. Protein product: CASSTGQGTQTQHF.

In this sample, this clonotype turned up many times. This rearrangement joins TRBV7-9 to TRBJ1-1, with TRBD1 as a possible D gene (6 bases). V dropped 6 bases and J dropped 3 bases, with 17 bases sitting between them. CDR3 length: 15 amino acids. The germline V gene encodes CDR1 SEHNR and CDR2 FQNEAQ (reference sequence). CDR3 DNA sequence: TGTGCCAGCAGACAGGGACGGATACGGGACACTGAAGCTTTCTTT. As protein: CASRQGRIRDTEAFF.

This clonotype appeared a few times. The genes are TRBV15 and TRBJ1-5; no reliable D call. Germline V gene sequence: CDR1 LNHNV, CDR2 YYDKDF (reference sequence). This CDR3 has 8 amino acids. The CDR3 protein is CSNQPQHF. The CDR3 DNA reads TGTAGCAATCAGCCCCAGCATTTT.

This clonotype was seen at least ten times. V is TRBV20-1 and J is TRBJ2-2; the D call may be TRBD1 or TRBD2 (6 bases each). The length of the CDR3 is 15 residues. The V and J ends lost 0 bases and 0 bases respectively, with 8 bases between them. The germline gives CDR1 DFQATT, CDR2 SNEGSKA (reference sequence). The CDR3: CSAREEGANTGELFF. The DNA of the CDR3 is TGCAGTGCTAGAGAGGAGGGGGCGAACACCGGGGAGCTGTTTTTT.

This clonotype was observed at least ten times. CDR3 in DNA: TGCGCCAGCAGCTTGGTTGGAGACCTGAACACTGAAGCTTTCTTT. This sequence encodes CASSLVGDLNTEAFF. The rearrangement links TRBV5-1 to TRBJ1-1; D is unclear. CDR3 size: 15 residues. Germline CDR1 SGHRS, CDR2 YFSETQ. The V end was cut by 0 bases, the J end by 0 bases, with 9 bases between.

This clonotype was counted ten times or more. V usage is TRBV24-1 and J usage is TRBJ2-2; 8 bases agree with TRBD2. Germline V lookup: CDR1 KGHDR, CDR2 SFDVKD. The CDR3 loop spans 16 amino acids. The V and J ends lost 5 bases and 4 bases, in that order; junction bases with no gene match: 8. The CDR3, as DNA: TGTGCCACCAGTGCAGGCGGGGGGCCGAGCACCGGGGAGCTGTTTTTT. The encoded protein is CATSAGGGPSTGELFF.

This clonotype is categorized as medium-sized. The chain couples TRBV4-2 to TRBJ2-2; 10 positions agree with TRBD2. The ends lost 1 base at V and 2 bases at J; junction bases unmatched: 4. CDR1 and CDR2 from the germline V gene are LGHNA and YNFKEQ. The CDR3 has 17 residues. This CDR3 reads CASSQASSGGNTGELFF. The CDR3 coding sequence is TGTGCCAGCAGCCAAGCTTCTAGCGGGGGAAACACCGGGGAGCTGTTTTTT.

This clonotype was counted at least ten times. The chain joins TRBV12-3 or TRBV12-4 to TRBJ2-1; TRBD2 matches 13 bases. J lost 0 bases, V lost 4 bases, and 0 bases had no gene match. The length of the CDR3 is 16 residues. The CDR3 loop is CASSWTSGGSYNEQFF. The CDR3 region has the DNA TGTGCCAGCAGTTGGACTAGCGGGGGCTCCTACAATGAGCAGTTCTTC.

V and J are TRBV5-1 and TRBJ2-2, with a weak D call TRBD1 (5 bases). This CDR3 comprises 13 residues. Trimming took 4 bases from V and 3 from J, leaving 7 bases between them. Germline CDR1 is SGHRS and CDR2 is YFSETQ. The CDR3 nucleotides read TGCGCCAGCAGCCCAGGGTACACCGGGGAGCTGTTTTTT. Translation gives CASSPGYTGELFF.

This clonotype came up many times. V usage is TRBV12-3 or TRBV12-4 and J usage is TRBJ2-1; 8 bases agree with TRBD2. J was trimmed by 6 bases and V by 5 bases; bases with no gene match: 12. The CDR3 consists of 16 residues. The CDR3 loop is CASSDPSREGRNEQFF. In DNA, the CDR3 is TGTGCCAGCAGTGACCCTTCCCGGGAGGGCCGCAATGAGCAGTTCTTC.

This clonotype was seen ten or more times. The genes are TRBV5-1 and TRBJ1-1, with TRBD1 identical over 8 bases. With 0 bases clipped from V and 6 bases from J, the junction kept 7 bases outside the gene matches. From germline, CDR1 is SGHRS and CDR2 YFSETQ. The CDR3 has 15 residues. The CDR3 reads CASSLGQGFNSEAFF. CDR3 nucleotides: TGCGCCAGCAGCTTGGGACAGGGGTTTAATTCTGAAGCTTTCTTT.

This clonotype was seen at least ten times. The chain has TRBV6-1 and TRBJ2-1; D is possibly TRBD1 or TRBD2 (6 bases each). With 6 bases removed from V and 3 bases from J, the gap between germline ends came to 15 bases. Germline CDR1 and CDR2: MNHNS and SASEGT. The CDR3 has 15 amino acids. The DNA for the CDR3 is TGTGCCAGCAGCTCTGAGGAGGGGGGCTACAATGAGCAGTTCTTC. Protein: CASSSEEGGYNEQFF.

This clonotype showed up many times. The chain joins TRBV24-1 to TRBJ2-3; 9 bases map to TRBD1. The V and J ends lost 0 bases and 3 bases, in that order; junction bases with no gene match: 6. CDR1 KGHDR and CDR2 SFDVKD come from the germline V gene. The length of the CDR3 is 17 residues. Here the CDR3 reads CATSDLKGQGWTDTQYF. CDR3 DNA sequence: TGTGCCACCAGTGATTTGAAGGGACAGGGATGGACAGATACGCAGTATTTT.